This T cell receptor beta chain was recorded in a study of T cells after yellow fever vaccination. V lost 5 bases to trimming and J lost 8 bases; unmatched junction nucleotides: 5. Germline V lookup: CDR1 GTSNPN, CDR2 SVGIG (reference sequence). CDR3 size: 12 residues. TCRdb re-called the 5' RACE reads through MiXCR, storing one row per CDR3 protein. Found here are about 550,000 distinct CDR3 sequences, around 21% of them singletons; the top ten hold roughly an eighth. The source material was PBMCs, sampled 15 days after the yellow fever booster vaccination. This TCR came from a man in his thirties or forties who received the YFV17D yellow fever vaccine. This sequence joins TRBV30 and TRBJ1-2; TRBD1 agrees at 10 bases. The CDR3 loop reads CAWGRDRGGYTF. CDR3 DNA sequence: TGTGCCTGGGGCCGGGACAGGGGCGGCTACACCTTC.